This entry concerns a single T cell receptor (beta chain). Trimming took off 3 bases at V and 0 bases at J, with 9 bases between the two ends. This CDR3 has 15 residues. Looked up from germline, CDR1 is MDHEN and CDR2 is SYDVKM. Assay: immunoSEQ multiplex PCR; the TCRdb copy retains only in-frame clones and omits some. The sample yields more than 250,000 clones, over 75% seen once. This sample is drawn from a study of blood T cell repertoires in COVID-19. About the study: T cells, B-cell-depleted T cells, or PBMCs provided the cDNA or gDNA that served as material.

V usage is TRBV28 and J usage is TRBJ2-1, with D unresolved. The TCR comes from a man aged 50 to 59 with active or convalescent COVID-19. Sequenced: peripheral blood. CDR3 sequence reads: CASSFGSPSYNEQFF. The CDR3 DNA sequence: TGTGCCAGCAGTTTTGGCTCACCCTCCTACAATGAGCAGTTCTTC.